Listed here are 29 T cell receptor beta chains from one sample, sequenced in a study of cytomegalovirus exposure and HLA in healthy donors. Researchers ran the PCR with 60 Vbeta and 13 Jbeta primers. Clones were read by immunoSEQ multiplex PCR, and TCRdb kept only the in-frame ones, dropping some. The repertoire holds about 140,000 clones, with just over 70% as singletons. The material sequenced was PBMCs. The receptors were sampled from a woman aged 25 to 45 in good health and CMV-seronegative.

The chain links TRBV30 to TRBJ2-4; 10 nucleotides match TRBD2. Germline-derived CDR1 and CDR2 are GTSNPN and SVGIG (reference sequence). This CDR3 is built from 15 residues. Trimming at V came to 2 bases and at J to 0 bases, leaving 1 base not matched to a gene. CDR3 in amino acids: CAWSLAGAAKNIQYF. The CDR3, as DNA: TGTGCCTGGAGTCTAGCGGGGGCAGCCAAAAACATTCAGTACTTC.

The count of this clone is one. The V and J genes are TRBV30 and TRBJ2-5, with unresolved D. CDR1 GTSNPN and CDR2 SVGIG come from the germline V gene (reference sequence). The length of the CDR3 is 15 residues. V dropped 0 bases and J dropped 2 bases, with 13 bases sitting between them. The CDR3, as DNA: TGTGCCTGGAGTGTAACGGCAGCGCTTCAAGAGACCCAGTACTTC. It is translated as CAWSVTAALQETQYF.

V gene TRBV7-2 combines with J gene TRBJ2-3; D unclear. The CDR3 covers 12 residues. Germline values: CDR1 SGHTA, CDR2 FQGNSA. V gave up 2 bases and J gave up 5 bases, with 5 bases separating them. The CDR3 region has the DNA TGTGCCAGCAGCTTACGGAGAGATACGCAGTATTTT. Amino acids: CASSLRRDTQYF.

The V call is TRBV5-8, the J call TRBJ2-3; 8 bases fit TRBD2. The V segment lost 2 bases and the J segment 3 bases; nucleotides outside the gene matches: 8. Germline CDR1 reads SGHTS; CDR2 reads YDEGEE. The CDR3 has 16 residues. The CDR3 region is CASSFEPGLVTDTQYF. CDR3 nucleotide sequence: TGTGCCAGCAGCTTCGAACCGGGACTAGTGACAGATACGCAGTATTTT.

This clone showed up just a few times. The chain is built from TRBV6-1 and TRBJ1-5; 9 bases are a match to TRBD1. Germline assignment: CDR1 MNHNS and CDR2 SASEGT. This CDR3 is 15 amino acids long. V trimming: 5 bases; J trimming: 0 bases; junction bases outside the gene matches: 2. The CDR3 bases are TGTGCCAGCAGTAGGACAGGGGATAGCAATCAGCCCCAGCATTTT. It translates to CASSRTGDSNQPQHF.

The count of this clone is one. The rearrangement links TRBV6-1 to TRBJ2-2; 7 bases match TRBD1. The CDR3 spans 14 residues. Trimming removed 8 bases from V and 2 bases from J; junction bases left unmatched: 5. Germline CDR1 is MNHNS and CDR2 is SASEGT. CDR3 region: CASGRQGNTGELFF. CDR3 nucleotides: TGTGCCAGCGGACGACAGGGCAACACCGGGGAGCTGTTTTTT.

The sample holds a few counts of this clone. The rearrangement joins TRBV30 to TRBJ1-1, with 8 bases lining up with TRBD1. In germline, CDR1 is GTSNPN, CDR2 SVGIG (reference sequence). CDR3 length equals 13 residues. The V gene end was trimmed by 3 bases and the J gene end by 7 bases; junction bases not matched to a gene: 7. The DNA for the CDR3 is TGTGCCTGGAGCCGTGGGACAGGCGGTGAAGCTTTCTTT. Its translation is CAWSRGTGGEAFF.

The V call is TRBV7-8, the J call TRBJ2-7; 12 bases align to TRBD2. The J segment lost 6 bases and the V segment lost 7 bases, leaving 7 bases of the junction unmatched. CDR3 length: 14 residues. CDR1 and CDR2 (germline): SGHVS, FQNEAQ. CDR3 amino acids: CASNPSGRVGEQYF. The CDR3 coding sequence is TGTGCCAGCAACCCTAGCGGGAGGGTGGGCGAGCAGTACTTC.

The chain has TRBV6-5 and TRBJ2-1, with D perhaps matching TRBD2 (6 bases). The CDR3 loop spans 15 amino acids. The ends were cut back, 6 bases at V and 1 base at J, with 13 bases in the middle. Germline assignment: CDR1 MNHEY and CDR2 SVGAGI. The CDR3 here is CASSSTGESYNEQFF. The DNA of the CDR3 is TGTGCCAGCAGCAGCACGGGGGAGTCCTACAATGAGCAGTTCTTC.

The chain is built from TRBV5-8 and TRBJ1-2, with 9 bases aligning to TRBD1. This CDR3 spans 15 amino acids. Unmatched junction bases numbered 5, after V lost 0 bases and J lost 5 bases. From germline, CDR1 is SGHTS and CDR2 YDEGEE. The CDR3 DNA follows: TGTGCCAGCAGCTTGGAGGGGACAGGGAAGTATGGCTACACCTTC. Protein: CASSLEGTGKYGYTF. The variable domain in full, completed from reference TRBV5-8 and TRBJ1-2, reads EAGVTQSPTHLIKTRGQQATLRCSPISGHTSVYWYQQALGLGLQFLLWYDEGEERNRGNFPPRFSGRQFPNYSSELNVNALELEDSALYLCASSLEGTGKYGYTFGSGTRLTVV.

The rearrangement uses TRBV4-2 and TRBJ1-5, with D possibly being TRBD1 (5 bases). From germline, CDR1 is LGHNA and CDR2 YNFKEQ. Deletions cut 4 bases from V and 5 bases from J, with 15 bases between. The CDR3 extends over 15 amino acids. CDR3 protein: CASSPGDFGDQPQHF. As DNA, the CDR3 is TGTGCCAGCAGCCCTGGGGACTTCGGGGATCAGCCCCAGCATTTT.

The chain uses TRBV27 and TRBJ2-7, with D hard to call. The germline V gene has CDR1 MNHEY and CDR2 SMNVEV (reference sequence). The germline V and J ends were trimmed by 4 bases and 3 bases, with 4 bases remaining between them. This CDR3 spans 11 amino acids. This chain's CDR3 is CASSSRYEQYF. CDR3 nucleotide sequence: TGTGCCAGCAGTTCTCGCTACGAGCAGTACTTC.

CDR3 nucleotide sequence: TGTGCCAGCAGTTTGGAAGGGCCTAGCGGGAGTAAGTCCTATTTT. It codes for CASSLEGPSGSKSYF. The rearrangement links TRBV27 to TRBJ2-3, with TRBD2 matching over 10 bases. Trimming removed 3 bases from V and 15 bases from J; junction bases left unmatched: 15. There are 15 residues in the CDR3. The germline gives CDR1 MNHEY, CDR2 SMNVEV (reference sequence).

For the CDR3, the DNA is TGTGCCAGCAGCGTCCAAGCGAGAGATACGCAGTATTTT. It specifies CASSVQARDTQYF. The chain joins TRBV9 to TRBJ2-3, with D uncertain. Deletions cut 2 bases from V and 5 bases from J, with 9 bases between. Germline CDR1 SGDLS, CDR2 YYNGEE. CDR3 length: 13 residues.

V is TRBV5-1 and J is TRBJ2-7; the match to TRBD2 covers 14 bases. Germline trimming cut 4 bases from V and 5 bases from J; bases unmatched to any gene: 8. CDR3 length equals 16 residues. CDR1 and CDR2 (germline): SGHRS, YFSETQ. For the CDR3, the DNA is TGCGCCAGCAGCAGGGGACTAGCGGGAGAGTTGGACGAGCAGTACTTC. This gives the protein CASSRGLAGELDEQYF.

Here the CDR3 DNA reads TGCGCCAGCAGTCTGAGACAGGGTACTGGGGCCAACGTCCTGACTTTC. It codes for CASSLRQGTGANVLTF. V and J are TRBV23-1 and TRBJ2-6; 7 bases fit TRBD1. TRBV23-1 is filed as an ORF, its function uncertain. The CDR3 extends over 16 amino acids. J gave up 2 bases and V 4 bases, and 5 bases lay outside the gene matches.

This rearrangement joins TRBV7-2 to TRBJ2-7; D possibly corresponds to TRBD1 (6 bases). V lost 1 base, J lost 2 bases, and 9 bases lay in between. The CDR3 is made up of 14 amino acids. From germline, CDR1 is SGHTA and CDR2 FQGNSA. For the CDR3, the DNA is TGTGCCAGCAGCTTAGGCTGGGGGCCCTACGAGCAGTACTTC. Translation: CASSLGWGPYEQYF. The full variable domain, rest sourced from reference TRBV7-2 and TRBJ2-7, is GAGVSQSPSNKVTEKGKDVELRCDPISGHTALYWYRQSLGQGLEFLIYFQGNSAPDKSGLPSDRFSAERTGGSVSTLTIQRTQQEDSAVYLCASSLGWGPYEQYFGPGTRLTVT.

This clone was counted between two and nine times. This specimen includes other DNA sequences encoding the same CDR3. The rearrangement links TRBV7-3 to TRBJ2-1, with 12 bases lining up with TRBD2. Germline values: CDR1 SGHTA, CDR2 FQGTGA. The V and J ends lost 5 bases and 6 bases, in that order; junction bases with no gene match: 5. This CDR3 is built from 15 residues. CDR3 bases: TGTGCCAGCAGCCCGGGACTAGCGGGTATCAATGAGCAGTTCTTC. Amino acids: CASSPGLAGINEQFF.

This clone was counted a few times. V and J are TRBV6-6 and TRBJ1-5, with D uncertain. Germline CDR1 and CDR2: MNHNY and SVGAGI (reference sequence). The V gene lost 4 bases and the J gene lost 3 bases, with 10 bases spanning the gap. The CDR3 runs 14 residues. The CDR3 loop reads CASSSRADNQPQHF. DNA of the CDR3: TGTGCCAGCAGTTCGAGGGCGGACAATCAGCCCCAGCATTTT.

The chain combines TRBV23-1 with TRBJ2-2; D is unresolved. TRBV23-1 has ORF status, its function being uncertain. The CDR3 sequence is 15 residues long. V was clipped by 2 bases and J by 3 bases, with 10 bases between them. DNA of the CDR3: TGCGCCAGCAGTCAAAGGCGAGGAGACACCGGGGAGCTGTTTTTT. Protein product: CASSQRRGDTGELFF.

This chain uses TRBV29-1 with TRBJ2-3; a possible D gene is TRBD1 (7 bases). The V gene lost 5 bases and the J gene lost 2 bases, with 17 bases spanning the gap. Germline loops: CDR1 SQVTM, CDR2 ANQGSEA. This CDR3 is built from 15 residues. In DNA, the CDR3 is TGCAGCGTTCCAACGACAGGGACTTACACAGATACGCAGTATTTT. Its translation is CSVPTTGTYTDTQYF.

The genes are TRBV29-1 and TRBJ1-1; D is undetermined. The CDR3 is 13 residues long. Trimming took off 4 bases at V and 0 bases at J, with 9 bases between the two ends. Germline lookup yields CDR1 SQVTM and CDR2 ANQGSEA. The CDR3, as DNA: TGCAGCGTTGGCGGAGGGATGAACACTGAAGCTTTCTTT. This codes for CSVGGGMNTEAFF.

J is TRBJ1-6 and V is TRBV25-1; possibly TRBD1 for D (5 bases). The germline gives CDR1 MGHDK, CDR2 SYGVNS. The CDR3 has 16 amino acids. V dropped 1 base and J dropped 5 bases, with 12 bases sitting between them. Here the CDR3 DNA reads TGTGCCAGCAGTGAATCAGGGAAACGGGATAATTCACCCCTCCACTTT. Amino acid sequence: CASSESGKRDNSPLHF.

Only a few counts were recorded for this clone. The chain employs TRBV11-2 and TRBJ1-2; D might be TRBD1 (5 bases). Germline CDR1 SGHAT, CDR2 FQNNGV. V was trimmed by 5 bases and J by 4 bases, leaving 14 bases between them. The CDR3 spans 14 residues. CDR3 DNA: TGTGCCAGCAGCACCCGGGGGAGGGGCTATGGCTACACCTTC. Protein product: CASSTRGRGYGYTF.

The V call is TRBV5-1, the J call TRBJ1-4, with D possibly matching TRBD1 (6 bases). Germline loops: CDR1 SGHRS, CDR2 YFSETQ. Between the trimmed V and J ends, which lost 1 base and 13 bases, there was a span of 14 bases. The CDR3 length is 13 residues. The CDR3 DNA sequence: TGCGCCAGCAGCTTGCGGATAATAGGGGGACTGTTTTTT. This translates into CASSLRIIGGLFF.

The chain recombines TRBV6-5 with TRBJ1-2; D remains ambiguous. This CDR3 region has 13 residues. The germline CDR1 and CDR2 sequences are MNHEY and SVGAGI. V shed 4 bases and J shed 9 bases, with 15 bases lying between them. For the CDR3, the DNA is TGTGCCAGCAGTTTAACACCGGGCGGGAGCTACACCTTC. Translating gives CASSLTPGGSYTF.

The chain recombines TRBV27 with TRBJ2-3, with D perhaps TRBD1 (5 bases). Germline CDR1 MNHEY, CDR2 SMNVEV (reference sequence). The CDR3 totals 15 residues. Trimming removed 2 bases at V and 6 bases at J, with 15 bases between. The DNA of the CDR3 is TGTGCCAGCAGTTTAACAGGAACGTATTGGGATACGCAGTATTTT. Its translation: CASSLTGTYWDTQYF.

The chain couples TRBV10-3 to TRBJ2-7; 8 positions agree with TRBD2. The V and J ends lost 2 bases and 5 bases, in that order; junction bases with no gene match: 14. CDR3 size: 17 residues. Germline values: CDR1 ENHRY, CDR2 SYGVKD. The CDR3 protein is CAISETTGGREMNEQYF. CDR3 nucleotide sequence: TGTGCCATCAGTGAGACCACGGGGGGGCGGGAGATGAACGAGCAGTACTTC.

The rearrangement links TRBV25-1 to TRBJ1-4; D not certain. The CDR3 covers 16 residues. Per germline, CDR1 MGHDK and CDR2 SYGVNS. Trimming cost V 0 bases and J 7 bases, with 15 bases left between them. The CDR3 DNA follows: TGTGCCAGCAGTGAATATGAGTCGGGTTCCGGTGAAAAACTGTTTTTT. Protein sequence: CASSEYESGSGEKLFF.